The next 30 T cell receptor beta chains were all read from a single sample in a study of naive and memory T cell subsets. Study-wide results and caveats: Especially in CD8 cells, naive repertoires contained a few larger clonotypes, possibly CD45RA-re-expressing memory cells.

Both TRBC1 and TRBC2 were covered by a beta constant-region primer of two equimolar oligonucleotides. The ligated cDNA underwent four PCR rounds using SP2 and nested alpha and beta constant-region primers. TCRdb used MiXCR to reprocess the UMI-ligation and nested PCR reads, holding one entry per CDR3 protein. The table shows 150,000 or so distinct CDR3 sequences, with approximately 22% occurring only once. These receptors have no known antigen. The sample taken for sequencing was naive CD4+ T cells from blood. All receptors derive from a human donor in good health.

The chain has TRBV7-2 and TRBJ1-5; TRBD1 might be the D (6 bases). CDR1 and CDR2 from the germline V gene are SGHTA and FQGNSA. The CDR3 totals 16 residues. The ends were cut back, 5 bases at V and 1 base at J, with 15 bases in the middle. The CDR3 loop reads CASSVTGSASNQPQHF. The CDR3 nucleotides are TGTGCCAGCAGCGTAACAGGGAGCGCGAGCAATCAGCCCCAGCATTTT.

There are many counts of this clonotype. CDR3 coding DNA: TGTGCCAGCAGCGGACGGCCCTATGGCTACACCTTC. Translated, it gives CASSGRPYGYTF. V and J are TRBV27 and TRBJ1-2; D unclear. Germline V gene sequence: CDR1 MNHEY, CDR2 SMNVEV (reference sequence). The ends were cut back, 6 bases at V and 4 bases at J, with 9 bases in the middle. CDR3 length equals 12 residues.

Only a few counts were recorded for this clonotype. This chain links TRBV7-9 with TRBJ2-4, with no clear D. Trimming took off 5 bases at V and 9 bases at J, with 20 bases between the two ends. Per the germline V gene, CDR1 is SEHNR and CDR2 is FQNEAQ (reference sequence). This CDR3 is 15 amino acids long. CDR3 sequence reads: CASSARAQHSGIQYF. CDR3 nucleotides: TGTGCCAGCAGCGCCCGGGCCCAGCATTCGGGCATTCAGTACTTC.

V usage is TRBV12-3 or TRBV12-4 and J usage is TRBJ1-2; a weak D match, TRBD1 (6 bases). This CDR3 has 12 amino acids. The ends were cut back, 6 bases at V and 6 bases at J, with 11 bases in the middle. CDR3 DNA: TGTGCCAGCAGCCGAAGACAGGATGGCTACACCTTC. It codes for CASSRRQDGYTF.

This clonotype was detected a few times. The chain is built from TRBV6-2 or TRBV6-3 and TRBJ2-7; D call uncertain. The CDR3 has 12 amino acids. The V and J ends lost 5 bases and 3 bases respectively, with 8 bases between them. The germline CDR1 and CDR2 sequences are MNHEY and SVGEGT. The CDR3 protein is CASSPLFYEQYF. The CDR3, as DNA: TGTGCCAGCAGTCCTCTATTCTACGAGCAGTACTTC.

This clonotype appeared a few times. The chain employs TRBV20-1 and TRBJ2-2, with D possibly being TRBD1 (6 bases). Germline V CDR1 and CDR2: DFQATT, SNEGSKA (reference sequence). V was trimmed by 0 bases and J by 1 base, leaving 9 bases between them. The length of the CDR3 is 15 residues. The CDR3 spells CSARERTVNTGELFF. The CDR3 DNA sequence: TGCAGTGCTAGAGAAAGGACAGTGAACACCGGGGAGCTGTTTTTT.

This clonotype came up many times. V usage is TRBV4-2 and J usage is TRBJ2-1; D is perhaps TRBD1 or TRBD2 (7 bases each). Per germline, CDR1 LGHNA and CDR2 YNFKEQ. The CDR3 is 17 amino acids. The V and J ends lost 8 bases and 5 bases respectively, with 25 bases between them. The CDR3 loop is CASGRTGPGLSHNEQFF. CDR3 in DNA: TGTGCCAGCGGAAGGACAGGCCCGGGACTATCACACAATGAGCAGTTCTTC.

This sequence joins TRBV28 and TRBJ2-4; D gene unclear. CDR1 is MDHEN, CDR2 SYDVKM, per germline. V dropped 5 bases and J dropped 0 bases, with 14 bases sitting between them. There are 16 residues in the CDR3. DNA of the CDR3: TGTGCCAGCAGTCCTTTCTGGGGAATAGCCAAAAACATTCAGTACTTC. It encodes CASSPFWGIAKNIQYF.

The V gene is TRBV25-1, the J gene TRBJ1-1; D not resolved. Germline V lookup: CDR1 MGHDK, CDR2 SYGVNS. This CDR3 is built from 13 residues. V lost 0 bases, J lost 0 bases, and 2 bases lay in between. CDR3 residues: CASSEYLNTEAFF. Here the CDR3 DNA reads TGTGCCAGCAGTGAATACCTGAACACTGAAGCTTTCTTT. Using reference TRBV25-1 and TRBJ1-1 for the parts outside the CDR3, the full variable domain is EADIYQTPRYLVIGTGKKITLECSQTMGHDKMYWYQQDPGMELHLIHYSYGVNSTEKGDLSSESTVSRIRTEHFPLTLESARPSHTSQYLCASSEYLNTEAFFGQGTRLTVV.

The chain recombines TRBV4-1 with TRBJ2-7, with TRBD1 matching 7 bases. The CDR3 consists of 16 residues. Trimming at V came to 2 bases and at J to 2 bases, leaving 9 bases not matched to a gene. Germline CDR1 reads MGHRA; CDR2 reads YSYEKL. The CDR3 loop is CASSQWGRDRTYEQYF. CDR3 nucleotide sequence: TGCGCCAGCAGCCAATGGGGCCGGGACAGAACCTACGAGCAGTACTTC.

This clonotype was seen a few times. In DNA form, the CDR3 reads TGCGCCAGCAGTCGACCCTGGGTTGACACTGAAGCTTTCTTT. It specifies CASSRPWVDTEAFF. V usage is TRBV10-2 and J usage is TRBJ1-1; no clear D. Trimming removed 5 bases from V and 3 bases from J, with 13 bases in between. The germline gives CDR1 WSHSY, CDR2 SAAADI. The CDR3 extends over 14 amino acids.

V is TRBV4-3 and J is TRBJ2-5; 9 bases fit TRBD1. Germline trimming cut 4 bases from V and 1 base from J; bases unmatched to any gene: 4. The germline V gene encodes CDR1 LGHNA and CDR2 YSLEER. This CDR3 has 15 residues. Here the CDR3 reads CASSRGQGFQETQYF. The CDR3 nucleotides read TGCGCCAGCAGCCGGGGACAGGGTTTCCAAGAGACCCAGTACTTC.

The chain links TRBV28 to TRBJ1-5; 7 bases map to TRBD1. Unmatched junction bases numbered 8, after V lost 7 bases and J lost 5 bases. The length of the CDR3 is 14 residues. CDR1 and CDR2 from the germline V gene are MDHEN and SYDVKM. DNA for the CDR3: TGTGCCAGCACCTCCTCAGGGGGATATCAGCCCCAGCATTTT. Its translation is CASTSSGGYQPQHF.

V and J are TRBV28 and TRBJ1-1, with TRBD1 as a possible D gene (6 bases). Germline CDR1 reads MDHEN; CDR2 reads SYDVKM. Between the trimmed V and J ends, which lost 3 bases and 1 base, there was a span of 12 bases. This CDR3 contains 15 residues. DNA of the CDR3: TGTGCCAGCAGTTTTAGCGGGACATCGAACACTGAAGCTTTCTTT. Its protein product is CASSFSGTSNTEAFF. Filled out from reference TRBV28 and TRBJ1-1, the complete variable domain reads DVKVTQSSRYLVKRTGEKVFLECVQDMDHENMFWYRQDPGLGLRLIYFSYDVKMKEKGDIPEGYSVSREKKERFSLILESASTNQTSMYLCASSFSGTSNTEAFFGQGTRLTVV.

The chain links TRBV13 to TRBJ1-1, with TRBD1 as a possible D gene (5 bases). Germline V lookup: CDR1 PRHDT, CDR2 FYEKMQ (reference sequence). This CDR3 has 15 residues. Trimming removed 0 bases from V and 4 bases from J, with 12 bases in between. The chain's CDR3 is CASSLGPTVTTEAFF. Written as DNA, the CDR3 is TGTGCCAGCAGCTTAGGGCCGACAGTAACCACTGAAGCTTTCTTT.

The chain has TRBV7-9 and TRBJ2-5, with 11 bases matching TRBD1. Trimming removed 5 bases from V and 5 bases from J; junction bases left unmatched: 13. This CDR3 contains 17 residues. Germline V CDR1 and CDR2: SEHNR, FQNEAQ (reference sequence). CDR3 amino acids: CASSHVPGDRGLETQYF. Here the CDR3 DNA reads TGTGCCAGCAGCCACGTCCCCGGGGACAGGGGGTTGGAGACCCAGTACTTC.

The chain combines TRBV19 with TRBJ1-5; weak D call: TRBD1 (5 bases). Germline V gene sequence: CDR1 LNHDA, CDR2 SQIVND (reference sequence). CDR3 length equals 14 residues. Trimming removed 3 bases from V and 7 bases from J, with 13 bases in between. CDR3 in amino acids: CASSIPGFRQPQHF. The DNA of the CDR3 is TGTGCCAGTAGTATTCCAGGGTTTAGGCAGCCCCAGCATTTT. The entire variable domain, with the rest obtained from reference TRBV19 and TRBJ1-5, is as follows: DGGITQSPKYLFRKEGQNVTLSCEQNLNHDAMYWYRQDPGQGLRLIYYSQIVNDFQKGDIAEGYSVSREKKESFPLTVTSAQKNPTAFYLCASSIPGFRQPQHFGDGTRLSIL.

J is TRBJ2-1 and V is TRBV28, with D possibly TRBD2 on 5 matching bases. Germline CDR1 and CDR2: MDHEN and SYDVKM. The CDR3 contains 15 residues. With 6 bases removed from V and 0 bases from J, the gap between germline ends came to 12 bases. CDR3 in amino acids: CASRRTARSYNEQFF. As DNA, the CDR3 is TGTGCCAGCAGACGGACTGCCCGCTCCTACAATGAGCAGTTCTTC. Supplemented by reference TRBV28 and TRBJ2-1, the full variable domain reads DVKVTQSSRYLVKRTGEKVFLECVQDMDHENMFWYRQDPGLGLRLIYFSYDVKMKEKGDIPEGYSVSREKKERFSLILESASTNQTSMYLCASRRTARSYNEQFFGPGTRLTVL.

V is TRBV6-2 or TRBV6-3 and J is TRBJ1-5; D uncertain. Germline V CDR1 and CDR2: MNHEY, SVGEGT. Deletions cut 4 bases from V and 0 bases from J, with 13 bases between. The CDR3 extends over 16 amino acids. The CDR3 sequence is CASSSGGRFSNQPQHF. CDR3 coding DNA: TGTGCCAGCAGTTCTGGCGGACGTTTTAGCAATCAGCCCCAGCATTTT.

This clonotype was seen at least ten times. The chain joins TRBV19 to TRBJ1-2; 8 bases agree with TRBD1. The CDR3 has 13 amino acids. Germline lookup yields CDR1 LNHDA and CDR2 SQIVND (reference sequence). V lost 10 bases and J lost 3; bases outside the gene matches: 7. The CDR3 DNA sequence: TGTGCCATCTCAGACAGGGGAGACTATGGCTACACCTTC. This translates into CAISDRGDYGYTF.

J is TRBJ2-3 and V is TRBV2; no reliable D call. Per germline, CDR1 SNHLY and CDR2 FYNNEI. Trimming left V 4 bases short and J 7 bases short, with 9 bases between. This CDR3 spans 12 amino acids. Here the CDR3 reads CASSGRVYTQYF. CDR3 in DNA: TGTGCCAGCAGTGGAAGGGTTTATACGCAGTATTTT.

The table lists this clonotype with a few counts. The rearrangement links TRBV12-3 or TRBV12-4 to TRBJ1-2, with D maybe TRBD1 (6 bases). CDR3 size: 15 residues. V was clipped by 5 bases and J by 7 bases, with 20 bases between them. For the CDR3, the DNA is TGTGCCAGCAGTCCCCAGGGGAGGGGATCTCGTGGCTACACCTTC. This codes for CASSPQGRGSRGYTF.

The chain couples TRBV9 to TRBJ2-1; TRBD2 agrees at 11 bases. From germline, CDR1 is SGDLS and CDR2 YYNGEE. V shed 4 bases and J 10 bases; nucleotides not matched to a gene: 7. There are 14 residues in the CDR3. CDR3 bases: TGTGCCAGCAGCTCGCAATTAGCGGGAGGGGAGCAGTTCTTC. This codes for CASSSQLAGGEQFF.

The V and J genes are TRBV7-3 and TRBJ2-1; TRBD2 aligns across 7 bases. From germline, CDR1 is SGHTA and CDR2 FQGTGA. The CDR3 runs 16 residues. Unmatched junction bases numbered 8, after V lost 3 bases and J lost 3 bases. The CDR3 protein is CASSFTSGVNYNEQFF. The DNA of the CDR3 is TGTGCCAGCAGCTTCACAAGCGGGGTTAACTACAATGAGCAGTTCTTC.

The rearrangement joins TRBV6-5 to TRBJ2-7; D remains ambiguous. The V gene lost 2 bases and the J gene lost 2 bases, with 10 bases spanning the gap. This CDR3 is 14 amino acids long. The germline V gene has CDR1 MNHEY and CDR2 SVGAGI. The CDR3 spells CASSYSISTYEQYF. CDR3 coding DNA: TGTGCCAGCAGTTACAGTATTTCCACCTACGAGCAGTACTTC.

This rearrangement joins TRBV20-1 to TRBJ2-6; D may be TRBD2 (5 bases). Trimming took 4 bases from V and 0 from J, leaving 10 bases between them. CDR1 and CDR2 (germline): DFQATT, SNEGSKA (reference sequence). The CDR3 loop spans 15 amino acids. The CDR3 DNA reads TGCAGTGCTACCGACGGAGGCTCTGGGGCCAACGTCCTGACTTTC. Translated: CSATDGGSGANVLTF.

This chain joins TRBV11-1 and TRBJ2-3; no clear D gene. CDR1 is SGHAT, CDR2 FQDESV, per germline (reference sequence). The V and J ends lost 6 bases and 2 bases respectively, with 6 bases between them. There are 12 residues in the CDR3. The CDR3 DNA reads TGTGCCAGCAGAAGGTTCACAGATACGCAGTATTTT. Its translation: CASRRFTDTQYF.

The chain links TRBV28 to TRBJ1-1, with D possibly matching TRBD1 (5 bases). Germline V gene lookup returns CDR1 MDHEN and CDR2 SYDVKM. The CDR3 consists of 16 residues. Trimming removed 2 bases from V and 7 bases from J, with 20 bases in between. CDR3 amino acids: CASSLPVLGGGNEAFF. The CDR3 nucleotides are TGTGCCAGCAGTTTACCGGTTTTGGGGGGGGGAAATGAAGCTTTCTTT.

This clonotype was seen a handful of times. The V gene is TRBV4-3, the J gene TRBJ2-1; 7 positions match TRBD2. The germline gives CDR1 LGHNA, CDR2 YSLEER. There are 15 residues in the CDR3. V lost 4 bases and J lost 8; bases outside the gene matches: 11. The CDR3 protein is CASSRGLVTLDEQFF. DNA for the CDR3: TGCGCCAGCAGCCGCGGACTAGTCACCCTCGATGAGCAGTTCTTC.

This clonotype has at least ten counts. The chain links TRBV6-6 to TRBJ1-3; D is perhaps TRBD1 (5 bases). Deletions cut 9 bases from V and 0 bases from J, with 21 bases between. CDR3 length equals 17 residues. The germline gives CDR1 MNHNY, CDR2 SVGAGI (reference sequence). The CDR3 DNA is TGTGCCAGTCAGCTAGGGGCCGGGACCCGCTCTGGAAACACCATATATTTT. This gives the protein CASQLGAGTRSGNTIYF.